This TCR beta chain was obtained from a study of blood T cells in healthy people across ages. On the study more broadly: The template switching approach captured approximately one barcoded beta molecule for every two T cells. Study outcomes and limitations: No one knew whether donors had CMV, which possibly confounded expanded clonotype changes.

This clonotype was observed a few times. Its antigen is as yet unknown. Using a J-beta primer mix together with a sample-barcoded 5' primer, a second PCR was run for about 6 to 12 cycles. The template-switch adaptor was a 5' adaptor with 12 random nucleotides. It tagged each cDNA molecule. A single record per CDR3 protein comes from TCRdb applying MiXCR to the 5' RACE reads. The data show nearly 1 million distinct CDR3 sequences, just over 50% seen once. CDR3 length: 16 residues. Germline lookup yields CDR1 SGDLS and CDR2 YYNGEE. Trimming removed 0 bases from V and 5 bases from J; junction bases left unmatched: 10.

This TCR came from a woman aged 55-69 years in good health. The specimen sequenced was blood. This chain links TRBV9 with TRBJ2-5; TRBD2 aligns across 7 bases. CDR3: CASSVVGGSPGETQYF. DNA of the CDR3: TGTGCCAGCAGCGTAGTGGGCGGGAGCCCTGGGGAGACCCAGTACTTC.